This TCR beta chain was captured by sequencing in a study of T-cell reconstitution after alpha-beta-depleted transplantation in children. Preparation of the TCRbeta library involved a method that used unique molecular identifiers. TCRdb passed the PCR reads through MiXCR, listing each CDR3 protein once. This table holds 600,000 to 700,000 distinct CDR3 sequences, 16% found once. There are many counts of this clonotype. The CDR3 loop spans 13 amino acids. Germline trimming cut 3 bases from V and 4 bases from J; bases unmatched to any gene: 3. Germline values: CDR1 SGHTA, CDR2 FQGNSA. This receptor was identified in a human donor who donated a stem cell graft to a child with acute myeloid leukemia. This chain links TRBV7-2 with TRBJ2-7; the match to TRBD1 covers 7 bases. The source material was PBMCs from the stem cell graft donor, sampled from the stem cell graft. As DNA, the CDR3 is TGTGCCAGCAGCTTCAGGGGGTTGTACGAGCAGTACTTC. Its translation: CASSFRGLYEQYF.